This T cell receptor beta chain was recorded in a study of T cell repertoires in cytomegalovirus infection. This clonotype was counted between two and nine times. A much larger clone sits a single nucleotide away, making a read error possible. The germline V and J ends were trimmed by 4 bases and 3 bases, with 7 bases remaining between them. Germline CDR1 is SGHAT and CDR2 is FQNNGV. CDR3 length: 13 amino acids. TCRdb passed the reads through MiXCR, listing each CDR3 protein once. The repertoire consists of about 360,000 distinct CDR3 sequences, with 18% occurring once and the leading ten covering less than 9.5%.

The sample consisted of PBMCs. This TCR derives from a human donor in good health (CMV status not recorded). Some clones in this sample may be carry-over from other donors' samples. The chain employs TRBV11-2 and TRBJ1-5; D ambiguous. Here the CDR3 DNA reads TGTGCCAGCAGCTCAGATTACAATCAGCCCCAGCATTTT. This translates into CASSSDYNQPQHF. Full variable domain (outside the CDR3, taken from reference TRBV11-2 and TRBJ1-5): EAGVAQSPRYKIIEKRQSVAFWCNPISGHATLYWYQQILGQGPKLLIQFQNNGVVDDSQLPKDRFSAERLKGVDSTLKIQPAKLEDSAVYLCASSSDYNQPQHFGDGTRLSIL.